This is a list of T cell receptor beta chains from one sample in a study of sequential checkpoint blockade in melanoma. TCRdb keeps only in-frame clones here, not all; method: immunoSEQ multiplex PCR. The data show under 20,000 clones, roughly 28% seen once. The sample here was tumor tissue (inferred from file names), taken from a patient given nivolumab and ipilimumab in sequence. These receptor sequences come from a human donor with melanoma. Both conserved end residues are part of each CDR3.

V	J	CDR3
TRBV29-1	TRBJ2-7	CSVELGTAYEQYF
TRBV6-8	TRBJ1-4	CASSYSRITNEKLFF
TRBV5-1	TRBJ2-7	CASSLDGGAYEQYF
TRBV19	TRBJ1-2	CASNLPGTDAGYGYTF
TRBV28	TRBJ2-2	CASSFQGETGAANTGELFF
TRBV30	TRBJ2-7	CAWSTPHGNRPYEQYF
TRBV19	TRBJ2-1	CASSIARLAGEAEQFF
TRBV6-8	TRBJ2-7	CASSSQPGSGSGEQYF
TRBV11-3	TRBJ1-1	CASSPIKGREGTEAFF
TRBV19	TRBJ1-5	CASSRQGHNQPQHF
TRBV6-8	TRBJ1-1	CASSYSTPRGTEAFF
TRBV7-6	TRBJ2-1	CASSPGQGAVNEQFF
TRBV19	TRBJ1-5	CASSKVNRGHNQPQHF
TRBV23-1	TRBJ2-6	CASRSSGANVLTF
TRBV5-1	TRBJ2-2	CASSSRDVTGELFF
TRBV15	TRBJ1-5	CATRSTGRGSNQPQHF
TRBV19	TRBJ2-2	CASSFLAGTTGELFF
TRBV28	TRBJ1-1	CASSTAPGGSKAFF
TRBV6-8	TRBJ2-7	CASRLSGPSPYEQYF
TRBV5-1	TRBJ2-7	CASSSPESTYEQYF
TRBV6-8	TRBJ2-7	CASSIDGLYEQYF
TRBV5-1	TRBJ2-7	CASSLAGEGEEQYF
TRBV19	TRBJ1-4	CASSEQGFREKLFF